These 24 T cell receptor beta chains were all obtained from the same sample, sequenced in a study of T cells in Graves' hyperthyroidism and ophthalmopathy. The CDR3 regions of TCR beta were amplified from RNA transcripts. The HTBI primer set was used in a first-round RT-PCR of the TCR CDR3. In TCRdb, the multiplex PCR reads were re-called with MiXCR into one record per CDR3 protein. The sample comprises 280,000 or so distinct CDR3 sequences, nearly 15% of which are singletons, and about 33% rests with the top ten. The sequencing input was blood. These TCRs come from a woman between 45 and 65 years old with Graves' hyperthyroidism that later progressed to Graves' ophthalmopathy.

The chain joins TRBV20-1 to TRBJ2-1; D ambiguous. There are 11 residues in the CDR3. V lost 2 bases and J lost 6, with 5 bases in between. The germline V gene encodes CDR1 DFQATT and CDR2 SNEGSKA (reference sequence). The CDR3: CSARRTNEQFF. CDR3 nucleotides: TGCAGTGCTAGACGTACCAATGAGCAGTTCTTC.

This clonotype was counted at least ten times. The rearrangement uses TRBV20-1 and TRBJ2-7, with 7 bases fitting TRBD1. Germline V CDR1 and CDR2: DFQATT, SNEGSKA (reference sequence). V was pared by 3 bases and J by 0 bases, with 5 bases of the junction left unmatched. CDR3 length: 14 amino acids. CDR3 sequence (DNA): TGCAGTGCTAGGCAACAGGGGAGCTCCTACGAGCAGTACTTC. It codes for CSARQQGSSYEQYF.

The chain is built from TRBV9 and TRBJ1-1; D ambiguous. CDR3 length equals 13 residues. Germline assignment: CDR1 SGDLS and CDR2 YYNGEE. V lost 2 bases, J lost 0 bases, and 5 bases lay in between. CDR3 in DNA: TGTGCCAGCAGCGTCCAGCTGAACACTGAAGCTTTCTTT. It specifies CASSVQLNTEAFF.

Many counts were recorded for this clonotype. The chain couples TRBV11-2 to TRBJ2-1; 12 bases are a match to TRBD2. Trimming took 4 bases from V and 0 from J; bases not matched to a gene: 10. Germline lookup yields CDR1 SGHAT and CDR2 FQNNGV. This CDR3 comprises 19 residues. The CDR3 region is CASSSEPGLAGSSYNEQFF. The CDR3 DNA sequence: TGTGCCAGCAGCTCCGAACCGGGACTAGCGGGCAGCTCCTACAATGAGCAGTTCTTC.

This clonotype was seen many times. This chain joins TRBV5-1 and TRBJ2-3, with 10 bases matching TRBD2. Germline CDR1 is SGHRS and CDR2 is YFSETQ. This CDR3 region has 14 residues. The V and J ends lost 4 bases and 4 bases, in that order; junction bases with no gene match: 3. CDR3 DNA sequence: TGCGCCAGCAGCGGGGGACTAGCGTCAGATACGCAGTATTTT. It yields the protein CASSGGLASDTQYF.

This clonotype occurred many times. The V call is TRBV10-3, the J call TRBJ1-1; D remains unclear. This CDR3 has 15 residues. Trimming shortened V by 7 bases and J by 4 bases, and 19 bases separated the two germline ends. The germline V gene encodes CDR1 ENHRY and CDR2 SYGVKD. For the CDR3, the DNA is TGTGCCATCACCAGTTCCCCTGGGGTTGGCACTGAAGCTTTCTTT. Amino acid sequence: CAITSSPGVGTEAFF.

As concerns this clonotype: The junction does not match germline at one end; this may be a read error. J is TRBJ1-6 and V is TRBV5-1, with 8 positions matching TRBD1. The germline CDR1 and CDR2 sequences are SGHRS and YFSETQ. The CDR3 totals 16 residues. The chain's CDR3 is CASSLIGTGYNSPLHF. CDR3 DNA: TGCGCCAGCAGCCTGATCGGGACAGGATATAATTCACCCCTCCACTTC.

This clonotype was observed at least ten times. This sequence joins TRBV27 and TRBJ1-4, with unresolved D. V was pared by 3 bases and J by 7 bases, with 15 bases between. Per the germline V gene, CDR1 is MNHEY and CDR2 is SMNVEV (reference sequence). The CDR3 is made up of 15 amino acids. DNA for the CDR3: TGTGCCAGCAGTTTTATTGCGGGCGGAACTGAAAAACTGTTTTTT. This encodes CASSFIAGGTEKLFF.

This clonotype has ten or more counts. In nucleotides, the CDR3 is TGCGCCAGCAGCCTCGCCGGGAGAAGGGCCCTAACTACGGACACTGAAGCTTTCTTT. It is translated as CASSLAGRRALTTDTEAFF. The rearrangement uses TRBV5-1 and TRBJ1-1; no clear D. Trimming removed 4 bases at V and 3 bases at J, with 28 bases between. Germline V gene data show CDR1 as SGHRS and CDR2 as YFSETQ. The CDR3 has 19 amino acids. Supplemented by reference TRBV5-1 and TRBJ1-1, the full variable domain reads KAGVTQTPRYLIKTRGQQVTLSCSPISGHRSVSWYQQTPGQGLQFLFEYFSETQRNKGNFPGRFSGRQFSNSRSEMNVSTLELGDSALYLCASSLAGRRALTTDTEAFFGQGTRLTVV.

This clonotype showed up many times. The chain carries TRBV6-1 and TRBJ1-2, with D maybe TRBD1 (5 bases). V was shortened by 6 bases and J by 3 bases, with 14 bases between the two germline ends. Looked up from germline, CDR1 is MNHNS and CDR2 is SASEGT. The CDR3 contains 14 residues. CDR3 residues: CASSSAGPHYGYTF. CDR3 coding DNA: TGTGCCAGCAGCTCCGCGGGGCCGCACTATGGCTACACCTTC.

This clonotype has ten or more counts. This chain uses TRBV5-1 with TRBJ2-7; TRBD2 is a possible D gene (6 bases). The CDR3 is 16 residues long. The germline gives CDR1 SGHRS, CDR2 YFSETQ. Trimming took off 1 base at V and 2 bases at J, with 16 bases between the two ends. The chain's CDR3 is CASSLPPGDSTYEQYF. The CDR3 DNA is TGCGCCAGCAGCTTGCCTCCCGGGGACTCTACCTACGAGCAGTACTTC.

The sample holds many counts of this clonotype. The V gene is TRBV6-5, the J gene TRBJ1-3; no reliable D call. CDR3 length: 17 amino acids. Germline loops: CDR1 MNHEY, CDR2 SVGAGI. V was shortened by 0 bases and J by 0 bases, with 12 bases between the two germline ends. CDR3 loop: CASSYSRNPNSGNTIYF. The CDR3 DNA reads as TGTGCCAGCAGTTACTCGAGAAATCCGAACTCTGGAAACACCATATATTTT.

Many counts were recorded for this clonotype. This chain connects TRBV28 to TRBJ2-7, with 14 bases aligning to TRBD2. The ends lost 6 bases at V and 7 bases at J; junction bases unmatched: 8. Germline CDR1 and CDR2: MDHEN and SYDVKM. The CDR3 extends over 15 amino acids. The CDR3 is CASSWGLAGEREQYF. The CDR3 nucleotides are TGTGCCAGCAGCTGGGGACTAGCGGGAGAACGTGAGCAGTACTTC.

The rearrangement joins TRBV19 to TRBJ2-3; D ambiguous. This CDR3 region has 14 residues. V lost 9 bases, J lost 0 bases, and 13 bases lay in between. Germline V gene data show CDR1 as LNHDA and CDR2 as SQIVND (reference sequence). The CDR3 DNA sequence: TGTGCCAGCCGCCCCACGTCTAGCACAGATACGCAGTATTTT. Its protein is CASRPTSSTDTQYF.

The chain couples TRBV7-3 to TRBJ2-7; TRBD2 matches at 11 bases. CDR1 and CDR2 from the germline V gene are SGHTA and FQGTGA. This CDR3 is 13 amino acids long. V was clipped by 8 bases and J by 3 bases; unmatched bases: 3. The CDR3 reads CASALAGGYEQYF. The CDR3 DNA reads as TGTGCCAGCGCGCTAGCGGGAGGCTACGAGCAGTACTTC.

This clonotype was detected a few times. The chain recombines TRBV9 with TRBJ1-4; 7 nucleotides align to TRBD1. The CDR3 contains 14 residues. Germline lookup yields CDR1 SGDLS and CDR2 YYNGEE. Trimming at V came to 3 bases and at J to 5 bases, leaving 4 bases not matched to a gene. The CDR3 spells CASSATGSNEKLFF. CDR3 nucleotide sequence: TGTGCCAGCAGCGCGACAGGGAGCAATGAAAAACTGTTTTTT.

This clonotype was found many times. This chain connects TRBV18 to TRBJ1-1; perhaps TRBD1 as D (6 bases). The length of the CDR3 is 14 residues. V was shortened by 0 bases and J by 1 base, with 6 bases between the two germline ends. Germline CDR1 KGHSH, CDR2 LQKENI. The CDR3: CASSPPDRNTEAFF. CDR3 nucleotides: TGTGCCAGCTCACCACCGGACAGGAACACTGAAGCTTTCTTT.

This clonotype turned up a few times. The germline gene is not matched at one end of the junction; a read error may be the cause. This sequence joins TRBV4-2 and TRBJ1-5; 8 bases are shared with TRBD1. From germline, CDR1 is LGHNA and CDR2 YNFKEQ. The CDR3 spans 15 residues. CDR3 sequence (DNA): TGTGCCAACAGCCAAGTGACAGGGGGCAATCAGCCCCAGCATTTT. Translation: CANSQVTGGNQPQHF.

The sample holds many counts of this clonotype. The chain has TRBV6-2 or TRBV6-3 and TRBJ2-3, with D uncertain. Per the germline V gene, CDR1 is MNHEY and CDR2 is SVGEGT. This CDR3 contains 12 residues. Deletions cut 7 bases from V and 6 bases from J, with 11 bases between. The CDR3 nucleotides are TGTGCCAGCACGGACCCCCCGGATACGCAGTATTTT. It codes for CASTDPPDTQYF.

The V and J genes are TRBV15 and TRBJ2-4; no clear D. The CDR3 runs to 13 residues. Trimming stripped 7 bases from V and 0 bases from J, with 7 bases between. Looked up from germline, CDR1 is LNHNV and CDR2 is YYDKDF (reference sequence). CDR3 in amino acids: CATTMVAKNIQYF. In DNA form, the CDR3 reads TGTGCCACCACGATGGTAGCCAAAAACATTCAGTACTTC.

This clonotype was recorded a few times. The chain joins TRBV19 to TRBJ2-1; 10 nucleotides line up with TRBD2. Germline assignment: CDR1 LNHDA and CDR2 SQIVND (reference sequence). Trimming cost V 2 bases and J 8 bases; bases outside gene matches: 6. The CDR3 covers 15 residues. The CDR3 DNA is TGTGCCAGTAGTATATCTAGCGGGAGTCTGGATGAGCAGTTCTTC. This translates into CASSISSGSLDEQFF.

The V gene is TRBV6-1, the J gene TRBJ1-5; TRBD1 matches 8 bases. CDR3 size: 13 residues. J lost 6 bases, V lost 7 bases, and 5 bases had no gene match. CDR1 is MNHNS, CDR2 SASEGT, per germline. The CDR3 nucleotides are TGTGCCAGCACCGGACAGGGTGGTCAGCCCCAGCATTTT. Its protein is CASTGQGGQPQHF.

The sample holds many counts of this clonotype. The chain employs TRBV7-9 and TRBJ2-1; 13 bases match TRBD2. Germline V gene data show CDR1 as SEHNR and CDR2 as FQNEAQ (reference sequence). The V gene end was trimmed by 5 bases and the J gene end by 7 bases; junction bases not matched to a gene: 8. This CDR3 comprises 16 residues. This chain's CDR3 is CASSGLAGVLRNEQFF. The CDR3 coding sequence is TGTGCCAGCAGCGGACTAGCGGGAGTTTTGAGGAATGAGCAGTTCTTC.

This clonotype was observed a handful of times. V is TRBV12-3 or TRBV12-4 and J is TRBJ2-1, with 7 bases identical to TRBD1. V dropped 1 base and J dropped 5; count of bases not matched to a gene: 5. The length of the CDR3 is 15 residues. Here the CDR3 reads CASSLGQGRNNEQFF. The CDR3 DNA reads as TGTGCCAGCAGTTTAGGACAGGGTAGAAACAATGAGCAGTTCTTC.